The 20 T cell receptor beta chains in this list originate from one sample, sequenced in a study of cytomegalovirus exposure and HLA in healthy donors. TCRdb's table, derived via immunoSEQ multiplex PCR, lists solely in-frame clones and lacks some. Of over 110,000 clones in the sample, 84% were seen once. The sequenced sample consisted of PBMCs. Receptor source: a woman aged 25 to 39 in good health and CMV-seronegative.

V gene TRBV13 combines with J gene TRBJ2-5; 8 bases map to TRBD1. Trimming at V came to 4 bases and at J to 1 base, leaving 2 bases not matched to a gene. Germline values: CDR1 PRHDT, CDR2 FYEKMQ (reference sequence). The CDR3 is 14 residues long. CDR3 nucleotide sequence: TGTGCCAGCAGCTCGACAGGGGCCCAAGAGACCCAGTACTTC. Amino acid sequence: CASSSTGAQETQYF. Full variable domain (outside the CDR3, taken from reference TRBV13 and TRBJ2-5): AAGVIQSPRHLIKEKRETATLKCYPIPRHDTVYWYQQGPGQDPQFLISFYEKMQSDKGSIPDRFSAQQFSDYHSELNMSSLELGDSALYFCASSSTGAQETQYFGPGTRLLVL.

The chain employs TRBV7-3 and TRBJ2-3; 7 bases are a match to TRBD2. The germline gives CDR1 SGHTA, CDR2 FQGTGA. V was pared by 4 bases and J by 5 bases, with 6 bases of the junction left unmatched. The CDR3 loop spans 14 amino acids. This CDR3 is CASSSGSSGDTQYF. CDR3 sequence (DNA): TGTGCCAGCAGCTCCGGTTCTAGCGGAGATACGCAGTATTTT.

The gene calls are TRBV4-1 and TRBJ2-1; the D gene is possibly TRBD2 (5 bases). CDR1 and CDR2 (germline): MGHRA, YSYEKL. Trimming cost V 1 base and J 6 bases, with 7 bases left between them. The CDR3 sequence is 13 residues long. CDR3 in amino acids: CASSQGLLNEQFF. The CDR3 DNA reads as TGCGCCAGCAGCCAAGGACTACTCAATGAGCAGTTCTTC.

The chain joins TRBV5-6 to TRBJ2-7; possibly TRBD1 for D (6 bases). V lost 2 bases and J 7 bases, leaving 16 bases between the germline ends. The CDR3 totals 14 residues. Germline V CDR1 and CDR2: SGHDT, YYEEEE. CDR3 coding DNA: TGTGCCAGCAGCTTATTTCCAGGGGATGGGGAGCAGTACTTC. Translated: CASSLFPGDGEQYF.

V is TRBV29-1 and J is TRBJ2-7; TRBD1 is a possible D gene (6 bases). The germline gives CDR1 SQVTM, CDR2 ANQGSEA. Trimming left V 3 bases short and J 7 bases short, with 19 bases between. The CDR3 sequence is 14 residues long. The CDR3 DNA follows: TGCAGCGTTGACTTAACAGGGAAACGCCTAGAGCAGTACTTC. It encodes CSVDLTGKRLEQYF.

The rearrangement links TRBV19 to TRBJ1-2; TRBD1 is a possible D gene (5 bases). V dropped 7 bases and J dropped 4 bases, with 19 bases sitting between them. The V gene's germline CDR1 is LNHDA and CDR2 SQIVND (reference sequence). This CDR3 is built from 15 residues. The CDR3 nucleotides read TGTGCCAGTACCCCAGAAAGGGGTTTTGCCTATGGCTACACCTTC. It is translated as CASTPERGFAYGYTF.

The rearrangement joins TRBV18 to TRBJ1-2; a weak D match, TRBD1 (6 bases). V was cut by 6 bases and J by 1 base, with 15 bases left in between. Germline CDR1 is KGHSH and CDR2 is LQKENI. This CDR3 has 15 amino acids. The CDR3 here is CASSPDSSVNYGYTF. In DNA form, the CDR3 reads TGTGCCAGCTCCCCGGACAGCTCAGTTAACTATGGCTACACCTTC. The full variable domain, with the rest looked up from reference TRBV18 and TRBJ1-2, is NAGVMQNPRHLVRRRGQEARLRCSPMKGHSHVYWYRQLPEEGLKFMVYLQKENIIDESGMPKERFSAEFPKEGPSILRIQQVVRGDSAAYFCASSPDSSVNYGYTFGSGTRLTVV.

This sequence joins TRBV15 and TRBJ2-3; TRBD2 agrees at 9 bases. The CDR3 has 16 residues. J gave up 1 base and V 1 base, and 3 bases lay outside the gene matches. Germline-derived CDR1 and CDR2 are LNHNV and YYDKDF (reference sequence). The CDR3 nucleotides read TGTGCCACCAGCAGAGGTGTAGCGGGGGGCACAGATACGCAGTATTTT. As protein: CATSRGVAGGTDTQYF.

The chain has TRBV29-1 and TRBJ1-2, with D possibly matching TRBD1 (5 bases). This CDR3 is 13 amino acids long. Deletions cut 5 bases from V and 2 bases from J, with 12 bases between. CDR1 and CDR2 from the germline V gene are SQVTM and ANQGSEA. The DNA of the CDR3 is TGCAGCGTTAGTTTTCAGGGAAACTATGGCTACACCTTC. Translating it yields CSVSFQGNYGYTF.

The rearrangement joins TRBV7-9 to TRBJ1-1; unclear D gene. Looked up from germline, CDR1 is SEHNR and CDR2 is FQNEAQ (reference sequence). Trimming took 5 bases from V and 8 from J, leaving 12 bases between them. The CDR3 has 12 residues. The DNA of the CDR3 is TGTGCCAGCAGCCAAACCGAGAGCGAAGCTTTCTTT. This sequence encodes CASSQTESEAFF.

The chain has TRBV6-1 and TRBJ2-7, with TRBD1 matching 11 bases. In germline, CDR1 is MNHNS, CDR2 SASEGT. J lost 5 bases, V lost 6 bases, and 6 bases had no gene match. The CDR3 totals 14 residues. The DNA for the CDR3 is TGTGCCAGCAGCCGGGACAGGGGGACGAACGAGCAGTACTTC. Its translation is CASSRDRGTNEQYF.

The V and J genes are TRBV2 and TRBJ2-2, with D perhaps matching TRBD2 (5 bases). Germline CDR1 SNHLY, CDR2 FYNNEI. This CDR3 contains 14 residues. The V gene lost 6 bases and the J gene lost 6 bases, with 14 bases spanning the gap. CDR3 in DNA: TGTGCCAGCAGGGACTCAACTAGTTCCGGGGAGCTGTTTTTT. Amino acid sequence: CASRDSTSSGELFF.

The CDR3 DNA reads as TGTGCCAGTAGTGGACAATATAGCTCTGGGGCCAACGTCCTGACTTTC. Translating gives CASSGQYSSGANVLTF. The V gene is TRBV19, the J gene TRBJ2-6; TRBD1 might be the D (5 bases). Trimming shortened V by 5 bases and J by 0 bases, and 11 bases separated the two germline ends. CDR3 length equals 16 residues. Germline V lookup: CDR1 LNHDA, CDR2 SQIVND (reference sequence).

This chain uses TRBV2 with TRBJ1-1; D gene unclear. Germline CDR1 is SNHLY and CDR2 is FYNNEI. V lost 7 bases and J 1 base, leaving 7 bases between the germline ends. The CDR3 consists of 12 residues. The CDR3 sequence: CASKFRNTEAFF. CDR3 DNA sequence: TGTGCCAGCAAATTCCGGAACACTGAAGCTTTCTTT.

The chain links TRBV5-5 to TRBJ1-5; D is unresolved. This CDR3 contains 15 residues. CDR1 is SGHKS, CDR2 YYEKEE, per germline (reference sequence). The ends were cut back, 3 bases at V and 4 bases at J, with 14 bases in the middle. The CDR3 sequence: CASSWQTPGNQPQHF. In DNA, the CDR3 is TGTGCCAGCAGCTGGCAGACTCCGGGGAATCAGCCCCAGCATTTT.

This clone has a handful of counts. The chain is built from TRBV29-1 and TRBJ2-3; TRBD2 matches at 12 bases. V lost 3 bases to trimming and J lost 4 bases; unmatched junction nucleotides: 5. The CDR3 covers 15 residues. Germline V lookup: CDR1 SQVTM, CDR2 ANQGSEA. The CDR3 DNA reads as TGCAGCGTTGACCCCTCTAGCGGGGGGGCAGATACGCAGTATTTT. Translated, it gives CSVDPSSGGADTQYF.

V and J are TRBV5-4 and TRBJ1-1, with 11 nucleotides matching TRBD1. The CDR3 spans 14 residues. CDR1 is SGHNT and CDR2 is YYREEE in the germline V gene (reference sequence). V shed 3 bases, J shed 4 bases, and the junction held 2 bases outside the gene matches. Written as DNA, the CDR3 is TGTGCCAGCAGCTCCGGGACAGGGGGCACTGAAGCTTTCTTT. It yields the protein CASSSGTGGTEAFF.

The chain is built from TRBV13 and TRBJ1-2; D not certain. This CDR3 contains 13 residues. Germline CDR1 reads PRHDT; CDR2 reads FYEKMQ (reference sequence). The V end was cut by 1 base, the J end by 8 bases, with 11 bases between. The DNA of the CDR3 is TGTGCCAGCAGCTTAGTTCGGGAAGGGGGCTACACCTTC. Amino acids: CASSLVREGGYTF.

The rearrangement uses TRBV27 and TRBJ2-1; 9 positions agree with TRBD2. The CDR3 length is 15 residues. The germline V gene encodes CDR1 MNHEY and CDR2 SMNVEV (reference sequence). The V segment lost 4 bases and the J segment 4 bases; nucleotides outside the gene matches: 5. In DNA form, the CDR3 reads TGTGCCAGCAGTTGGTTTGCGGGGGGGTACAATGAGCAGTTCTTC. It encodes CASSWFAGGYNEQFF.

In nucleotides, the CDR3 is TGTGCCAGCAGCTTCTCAGGGTCTCGAGAGCAGTACTTC. Encoded protein: CASSFSGSREQYF. The chain has TRBV7-9 and TRBJ2-7, with D tentatively TRBD1 (5 bases). This CDR3 has 13 amino acids. Trimming cost V 3 bases and J 7 bases, with 13 bases left between them. Looked up from germline, CDR1 is SEHNR and CDR2 is FQNEAQ (reference sequence).